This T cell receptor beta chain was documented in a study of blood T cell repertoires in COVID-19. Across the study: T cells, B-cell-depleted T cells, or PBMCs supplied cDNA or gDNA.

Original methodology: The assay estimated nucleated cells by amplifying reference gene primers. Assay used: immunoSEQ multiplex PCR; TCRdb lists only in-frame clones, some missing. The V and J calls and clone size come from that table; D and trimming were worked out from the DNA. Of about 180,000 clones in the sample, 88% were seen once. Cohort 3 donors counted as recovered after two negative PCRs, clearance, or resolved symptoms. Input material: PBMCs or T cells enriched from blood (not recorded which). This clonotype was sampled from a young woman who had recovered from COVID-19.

As DNA, the CDR3 is TGTGCCAGCAGCGGAGGGAAACGGGAGAGCTCCTACGAGCAGTACTTC. Translating gives CASSGGKRESSYEQYF. The chain has TRBV5-6 and TRBJ2-7; tentatively, D is TRBD2 (6 bases). V shed 4 bases and J shed 0 bases, with 17 bases lying between them. Germline V gene lookup returns CDR1 SGHDT and CDR2 YYEEEE. This CDR3 has 16 amino acids.